These 9 T cell receptor beta chains were sequenced from one sample in a study of control samples from healthy donors and cancer patients. Only in-frame clones appear in the TCRdb table, and some are missing; sequencing was by immunoSEQ multiplex PCR. The sample lists some 120,000 clones, 85% to 95% seen once, with 3.5% to 4% in the top ten. Sequencing was carried out using blood. The receptors come from a young man in good health.

CDR3 nucleotide sequence: TGTGCCACCAGTGAGTACAGGGACCCAGATACGCAGTATTTT. It yields the protein CATSEYRDPDTQYF. The rearrangement uses TRBV24-1 and TRBJ2-3, with a weak D call TRBD1 (6 bases). Per germline, CDR1 KGHDR and CDR2 SFDVKD. The ends were cut back, 4 bases at V and 4 bases at J, with 11 bases in the middle. The CDR3 covers 14 residues.

This clone was observed a few times. CDR3 protein: CASSLDSGELDTQYF. Here the CDR3 DNA reads TGTGCCAGCAGTCTGGACAGTGGAGAGCTAGATACGCAGTATTTT. This chain connects TRBV6-4 to TRBJ2-3; D possibly corresponds to TRBD1 (6 bases). Trimming pared 5 bases from V and 5 bases from J, leaving 17 bases between. CDR3 length equals 15 residues. The germline V gene encodes CDR1 MRHNA and CDR2 SNTAGT.

This sequence joins TRBV19 and TRBJ1-1; no firm D call. The CDR3 is made up of 17 amino acids. Germline V gene sequence: CDR1 LNHDA, CDR2 SQIVND (reference sequence). V lost 3 bases, J lost 1 base, and 18 bases lay in between. The chain's CDR3 is CASSMEGWSVRNTEAFF. In nucleotides, the CDR3 is TGTGCCAGTAGTATGGAAGGATGGTCAGTTCGGAACACTGAAGCTTTCTTT.

This chain links TRBV30 with TRBJ2-3; D is perhaps TRBD1 (7 bases). The germline gives CDR1 GTSNPN, CDR2 SVGIG (reference sequence). CDR3 length equals 15 residues. V was cut by 4 bases and J by 2 bases, with 16 bases left in between. The CDR3 DNA reads TGTGCCTGGACCAGGGGGGTAGCCGTCACAGATACGCAGTATTTT. Translation: CAWTRGVAVTDTQYF.

V usage is TRBV5-5 and J usage is TRBJ2-2, with 8 bases aligning to TRBD2. J lost 4 bases, V lost 4 bases, and 15 bases had no gene match. Germline V gene lookup returns CDR1 SGHKS and CDR2 YYEKEE (reference sequence). The CDR3 contains 18 residues. The CDR3 nucleotides read TGTGCCAGCAGCCAGCGGGGGCCTCCTTCGTTTGTCACCGGGGAGCTGTTTTTT. Translation gives CASSQRGPPSFVTGELFF.

The chain employs TRBV27 and TRBJ1-1; D uncertain. CDR1 and CDR2 from the germline V gene are MNHEY and SMNVEV (reference sequence). The CDR3 loop spans 11 amino acids. Trimming removed 3 bases at V and 8 bases at J, with 7 bases between. CDR3 nucleotides: TGTGCCAGCAGTTTTAGAGGGGAAGCTTTCTTT. Translation: CASSFRGEAFF.

This chain links TRBV7-2 with TRBJ1-1, with D hard to call. The germline gives CDR1 SGHTA, CDR2 FQGNSA. The CDR3 consists of 14 residues. Trimming cost V 1 base and J 6 bases, with 12 bases left between them. Written as DNA, the CDR3 is TGTGCCAGCAGCTTAGTTACCCTAGGCCCTGAAGCTTTCTTT. Translating it yields CASSLVTLGPEAFF.

The chain combines TRBV11-2 with TRBJ1-2, with D hard to call. The CDR3 has 14 residues. Trimming removed 5 bases at V and 2 bases at J, with 12 bases between. Per the germline V gene, CDR1 is SGHAT and CDR2 is FQNNGV. The CDR3 sequence: CASSGTGINYGYTF. DNA of the CDR3: TGTGCCAGCAGCGGAACCGGGATAAACTATGGCTACACCTTC.

V gene TRBV30 combines with J gene TRBJ2-5, with TRBD2 identical over 9 bases. J gave up 2 bases and V 4 bases, and 5 bases lay outside the gene matches. The CDR3 covers 14 residues. The V gene's germline CDR1 is GTSNPN and CDR2 SVGIG (reference sequence). As DNA, the CDR3 is TGTGCCTGGACCCGACTAGCGGTTCAAGAGACCCAGTACTTC. Translation: CAWTRLAVQETQYF.